These 19 T cell receptor beta chains were all obtained from the same sample, sequenced in a study of cytomegalovirus exposure and HLA in healthy donors. Primers: 60 Vbeta forward and 13 Jbeta reverse. Assay: immunoSEQ multiplex PCR; the TCRdb copy retains only in-frame clones and omits some. This sample's clone table lists about 72,000 clones. The sequenced sample was PBMCs. The receptor source for this set is a man between 45 and 60 years old in good health and CMV-seropositive.

Written as DNA, the CDR3 is TGTGCCAGCAAAAACAGTTACACCGGGGAGCTGTTTTTT. Amino acids: CASKNSYTGELFF. The V and J genes are TRBV6-4 and TRBJ2-2, with D hard to call. Per the germline V gene, CDR1 is MRHNA and CDR2 is SNTAGT. The CDR3 has 13 amino acids. V was clipped by 7 bases and J by 3 bases, with 9 bases between them.

Here the CDR3 reads CASSDSSSGKETQYF. The CDR3 DNA sequence: TGTGCCAGCAGTGATTCGTCTAGCGGAAAAGAGACCCAGTACTTC. J is TRBJ2-5 and V is TRBV2; 7 positions match TRBD2. This CDR3 is 15 amino acids long. CDR1 is SNHLY, CDR2 FYNNEI, per germline. The V gene end was trimmed by 3 bases and the J gene end by 3 bases; junction bases not matched to a gene: 7.

The rearrangement uses TRBV18 and TRBJ1-1, with D unclear. The CDR3 is 16 amino acids. Trimming took off 0 bases at V and 4 bases at J, with 15 bases between the two ends. Germline CDR1 reads KGHSH; CDR2 reads LQKENI. CDR3 coding DNA: TGTGCCAGCTCACCACCGCGGGTAATGTACGGCACTGAAGCTTTCTTT. It specifies CASSPPRVMYGTEAFF.

Here the CDR3 reads CASSPPRSLNYGYTF. The CDR3 nucleotides are TGTGCCAGCTCACCACCGAGGTCGCTAAACTATGGCTACACCTTC. V is TRBV18 and J is TRBJ1-2, with D unresolved. V was clipped by 0 bases and J by 2 bases, with 10 bases between them. Germline V gene data show CDR1 as KGHSH and CDR2 as LQKENI. The CDR3 loop spans 15 amino acids.

V is TRBV2 and J is TRBJ1-4; the D gene is possibly TRBD1 (5 bases). The CDR3 sequence is 16 residues long. CDR1 SNHLY and CDR2 FYNNEI come from the germline V gene. V shed 0 bases and J shed 8 bases, with 16 bases lying between them. The CDR3 here is CASSEAREGTWEKLFF. DNA for the CDR3: TGTGCCAGCAGTGAAGCGCGGGAAGGGACTTGGGAAAAACTGTTTTTT.

The chain couples TRBV2 to TRBJ2-5; tentative D call: TRBD1 (6 bases). V was clipped by 5 bases and J by 4 bases, with 14 bases between them. This CDR3 has 14 residues. CDR1 and CDR2 from the germline V gene are SNHLY and FYNNEI. DNA for the CDR3: TGTGCCAGCAGTCCCGGGCTCAGGGGAGAGACCCAGTACTTC. This translates into CASSPGLRGETQYF. The variable domain in full, completed from reference TRBV2 and TRBJ2-5, reads EPEVTQTPSHQVTQMGQEVILRCVPISNHLYFYWYRQILGQKVEFLVSFYNNEISEKSEIFDDQFSVERPDGSNFTLKIRSTKLEDSAMYFCASSPGLRGETQYFGPGTRLLVL.

This chain joins TRBV4-1 and TRBJ2-7; 9 positions agree with TRBD2. J lost 1 base, V lost 1 base, and 5 bases had no gene match. The V gene's germline CDR1 is MGHRA and CDR2 YSYEKL. This CDR3 comprises 16 residues. The CDR3 reads CASSQGGGEGSYEQYF. The CDR3 region has the DNA TGCGCCAGCAGCCAAGGCGGGGGGGAGGGGTCCTACGAGCAGTACTTC.

The chain couples TRBV7-3 to TRBJ1-1, with TRBD1 as a possible D gene (6 bases). The CDR3 is 17 residues long. The V gene's germline CDR1 is SGHTA and CDR2 FQGTGA. V was shortened by 1 base and J by 1 base, with 16 bases between the two germline ends. The CDR3 protein is CASSLNAAGASNTEAFF. CDR3 bases: TGTGCCAGCAGCTTAAATGCGGCAGGGGCCTCGAACACTGAAGCTTTCTTT.

The genes are TRBV7-2 and TRBJ2-5, with TRBD1 identical over 8 bases. This CDR3 has 13 residues. The J segment lost 5 bases and the V segment lost 6 bases, leaving 5 bases of the junction unmatched. Germline CDR1 is SGHTA and CDR2 is FQGNSA. CDR3 loop: CASRPTGVETQYF. The CDR3 region has the DNA TGTGCCAGCAGGCCGACAGGGGTTGAGACCCAGTACTTC.

This rearrangement joins TRBV6-1 to TRBJ1-4; no definite D call. This CDR3 region has 14 residues. Germline CDR1 is MNHNS and CDR2 is SASEGT. V lost 3 bases and J 5 bases, leaving 10 bases between the germline ends. Here the CDR3 reads CASSDGQMNEKLFF. DNA for the CDR3: TGTGCCAGCAGTGATGGGCAGATGAATGAAAAACTGTTTTTT.

V and J are TRBV29-1 and TRBJ2-1; 7 positions agree with TRBD2. Germline values: CDR1 SQVTM, CDR2 ANQGSEA. The CDR3 is 16 residues long. The junction had 14 bases not matched to a gene; V was cut back by 6 bases and J by 3 bases. This CDR3 reads CSVIPLAAGDYNEQFF. The CDR3 DNA is TGCAGCGTCATCCCTCTAGCGGCCGGGGACTACAATGAGCAGTTCTTC.

The V and J genes are TRBV30 and TRBJ1-3; 7 bases agree with TRBD1. CDR1 GTSNPN and CDR2 SVGIG come from the germline V gene (reference sequence). The CDR3 is made up of 13 amino acids. Trimming cost V 1 base and J 7 bases; bases outside gene matches: 4. The CDR3 protein is CAWSGGQRNTIYF. The CDR3 coding sequence is TGTGCCTGGAGTGGGGGACAGCGGAACACCATATATTTT.

V and J are TRBV5-4 and TRBJ2-2, with 7 bases aligning to TRBD2. This CDR3 comprises 16 residues. Germline V gene sequence: CDR1 SGHNT, CDR2 YYREEE (reference sequence). The V and J ends lost 3 bases and 0 bases, in that order; junction bases with no gene match: 5. The CDR3 coding sequence is TGTGCCAGCAGCTCAGAGCGGGGAACGAACACCGGGGAGCTGTTTTTT. Protein product: CASSSERGTNTGELFF.

J is TRBJ1-3 and V is TRBV7-9; no definite D call. Trimming removed 5 bases at V and 2 bases at J, with 10 bases between. This CDR3 region has 14 residues. CDR1 SEHNR and CDR2 FQNEAQ come from the germline V gene (reference sequence). The CDR3 DNA is TGTGCCAGCAGCCCGGGGTTGGCTGGAAACACCATATATTTT. Its protein product is CASSPGLAGNTIYF.

The V gene is TRBV18, the J gene TRBJ2-7, with 7 bases that match TRBD1. CDR1 and CDR2 (germline): KGHSH, LQKENI. This CDR3 spans 12 amino acids. After removal of 4 bases from V and 5 bases from J, the junction contained 2 bases not matched to a gene. The CDR3 nucleotides read TGTGCCAGCTCACGGGGGACAGACGAGCAGTACGTC. Translating gives CASSRGTDEQYV.

The V and J genes are TRBV11-1 and TRBJ1-1; TRBD1 might be the D (5 bases). V lost 4 bases and J 8 bases, leaving 8 bases between the germline ends. Looked up from germline, CDR1 is SGHAT and CDR2 is FQDESV (reference sequence). This CDR3 has 11 amino acids. CDR3 nucleotide sequence: TGTGCCAGCAGCTCGGGGGGGGAAGCTTTCTTT. Translated: CASSSGGEAFF.

The J gene is TRBJ1-3, the V gene TRBV5-8; D not resolved. The V gene lost 6 bases and the J gene lost 1 base, with 14 bases spanning the gap. The CDR3 sequence is 15 residues long. The germline V gene encodes CDR1 SGHTS and CDR2 YDEGEE. Here the CDR3 reads CASIRRVSSGNTIYF. The DNA of the CDR3 is TGTGCCAGCATTAGGAGGGTAAGTTCTGGAAACACCATATATTTT.

V gene TRBV6-6 combines with J gene TRBJ1-2; D possibly corresponds to TRBD1 (6 bases). Germline V gives CDR1 MNHNY, CDR2 SVGAGI (reference sequence). The CDR3 is made up of 12 amino acids. Trimming removed 4 bases at V and 3 bases at J, with 6 bases between. CDR3 coding DNA: TGTGCCAGCAGTTCAGGGGACTATGGCTACACCTTC. Translating gives CASSSGDYGYTF.

A word on this clone: This sample also contains other DNA sequences that code for the same CDR3. This chain joins TRBV9 and TRBJ2-3; maybe TRBD2 (5 bases). The CDR3 covers 14 residues. CDR1 and CDR2 from the germline V gene are SGDLS and YYNGEE. Trimming cost V 0 bases and J 0 bases, with 5 bases left between them. CDR3 bases: TGTGCCAGCAGCGTAGGAGGGAGCACAGATACGCAGTATTTT. Translating it yields CASSVGGSTDTQYF.